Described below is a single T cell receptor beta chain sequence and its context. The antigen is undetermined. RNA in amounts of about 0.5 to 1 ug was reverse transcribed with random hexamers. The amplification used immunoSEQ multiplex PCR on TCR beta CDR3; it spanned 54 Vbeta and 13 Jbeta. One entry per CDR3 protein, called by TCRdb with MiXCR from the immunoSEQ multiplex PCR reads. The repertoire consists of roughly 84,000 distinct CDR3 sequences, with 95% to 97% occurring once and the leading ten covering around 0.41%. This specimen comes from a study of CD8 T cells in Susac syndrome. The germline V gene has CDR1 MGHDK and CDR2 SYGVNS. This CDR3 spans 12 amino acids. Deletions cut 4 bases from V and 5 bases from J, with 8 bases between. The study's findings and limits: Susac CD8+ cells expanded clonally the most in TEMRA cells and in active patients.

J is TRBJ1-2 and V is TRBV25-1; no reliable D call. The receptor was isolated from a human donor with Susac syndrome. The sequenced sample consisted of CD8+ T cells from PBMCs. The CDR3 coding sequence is TGTGCCAGCAGTGTTGGTACTTATGGCTACACCTTC. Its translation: CASSVGTYGYTF.